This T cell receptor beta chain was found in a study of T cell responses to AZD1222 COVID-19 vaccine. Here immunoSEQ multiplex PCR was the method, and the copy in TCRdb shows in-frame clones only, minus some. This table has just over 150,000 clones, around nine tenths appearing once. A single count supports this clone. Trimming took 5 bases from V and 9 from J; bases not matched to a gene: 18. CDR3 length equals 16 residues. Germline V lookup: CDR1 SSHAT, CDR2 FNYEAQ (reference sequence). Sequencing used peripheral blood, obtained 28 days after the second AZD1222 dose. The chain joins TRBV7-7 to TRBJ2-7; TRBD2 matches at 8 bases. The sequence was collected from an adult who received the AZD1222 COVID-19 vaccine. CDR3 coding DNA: TGTGCCAGCAGCCCCGTTTTAGCGGGACAACGCGGCGGGCAGTACTTC. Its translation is CASSPVLAGQRGGQYF.